The clone carrying this T cell receptor (beta chain) turned up a few times. The V and J ends lost 8 bases and 9 bases respectively, with 13 bases between them. From germline, CDR1 is SGHAT and CDR2 FQNNGV. The CDR3 has 11 residues. The source of the sample is a study of patients and donors after allogeneic stem cell transplantation. One entry per CDR3 protein, called by TCRdb with MiXCR from the RT-PCR reads. The table includes around 150,000 distinct CDR3 sequences, approximately 35% detected once. This receptor was taken from a human donor who was either an allogeneic HSCT recipient or a stem cell or donor lymphocyte infusion donor (not recorded which). It is not recorded whose cells these are; they may come from a transplant donor. The chain joins TRBV11-2 to TRBJ1-2, with D perhaps TRBD1 (5 bases). The sequencing sample was made of blood, either unsorted or a sorted T cell fraction (not recorded which). In DNA, the CDR3 is TGTGCCAGCGCCTCGGGGGGAAGCTACACCTTC. This translates into CASASGGSYTF.